One and the same sample provided the 18 T cell receptor beta chains below, sequenced in a study of blood T cell repertoires in COVID-19. Sequencing used immunoSEQ multiplex PCR; TCRdb keeps in-frame clones, though not all of them. This sample has 100,000 to 120,000 clones; roughly 76% occur once, and the top ten carry about 8.3%. Sequencing was carried out using peripheral blood. The origin of the receptors is a woman aged 55-70 years with acute or convalescent COVID-19.

The rearrangement uses TRBV18 and TRBJ1-1; TRBD1 is a possible D gene (6 bases). The CDR3 covers 15 residues. Looked up from germline, CDR1 is KGHSH and CDR2 is LQKENI. V was cut by 3 bases and J by 5 bases, with 16 bases left in between. CDR3 sequence reads: CASSPLITGKTEAFF. DNA for the CDR3: TGTGCCAGCTCACCCTTAATCACAGGGAAAACTGAAGCTTTCTTT.

V gene TRBV27 combines with J gene TRBJ2-7; 9 bases map to TRBD1. CDR3 size: 12 residues. Germline V lookup: CDR1 MNHEY, CDR2 SMNVEV (reference sequence). Trimming at V came to 5 bases and at J to 12 bases, leaving 8 bases not matched to a gene. CDR3 in amino acids: CASSHIQGAWYF. In DNA, the CDR3 is TGTGCCAGCAGTCATATACAGGGGGCGTGGTACTTC.

V gene TRBV6-2 or TRBV6-3 combines with J gene TRBJ2-7; tentative D call: TRBD2 (5 bases). Germline V gives CDR1 MNHEY, CDR2 SVGEGT. V was clipped by 1 base and J by 0 bases, with 7 bases between them. The CDR3 spans 14 residues. The CDR3 nucleotides read TGTGCCAGCAGTTACTTTGGGAGCTCCTACGAGCAGTACTTC. It codes for CASSYFGSSYEQYF.

This clone was counted a few times. V is TRBV9 and J is TRBJ1-2; D gene uncertain. The CDR3 length is 15 residues. V lost 4 bases and J 3 bases, leaving 16 bases between the germline ends. Germline values: CDR1 SGDLS, CDR2 YYNGEE. CDR3 protein: CASSPSGGSDYGYTF. CDR3 nucleotide sequence: TGTGCCAGCAGCCCCAGCGGCGGCAGCGACTATGGCTACACCTTC.

The rearrangement uses TRBV6-5 and TRBJ1-2, with D perhaps matching TRBD1 (5 bases). The V end was cut by 0 bases, the J end by 8 bases, with 16 bases between. From germline, CDR1 is MNHEY and CDR2 SVGAGI. The CDR3 sequence is 15 residues long. Written as DNA, the CDR3 is TGTGCCAGCAGTTACTCGCGGGGCGGCGGAGGCGGCTACACCTTC. As protein: CASSYSRGGGGGYTF.

The CDR3 loop reads CASNPQGQGAGEQYF. DNA for the CDR3: TGTGCCAGCAACCCTCAGGGACAGGGGGCAGGGGAGCAGTACTTC. The genes are TRBV7-9 and TRBJ2-7; 12 bases are shared with TRBD1. The V and J ends lost 7 bases and 7 bases, in that order; junction bases with no gene match: 11. From germline, CDR1 is SEHNR and CDR2 FQNEAQ (reference sequence). There are 15 residues in the CDR3.

This clone was counted between two and nine times. The chain couples TRBV5-6 to TRBJ1-6, with 10 positions matching TRBD1. CDR1 and CDR2 (germline): SGHDT, YYEEEE. This CDR3 has 16 residues. V dropped 1 base and J dropped 12; count of bases not matched to a gene: 10. This chain's CDR3 is CASSLRGTGVQVPLHF. The DNA for the CDR3 is TGTGCCAGCAGCTTGCGGGGGACAGGGGTTCAGGTACCCCTCCACTTT.

The chain employs TRBV10-3 and TRBJ1-1, with D uncertain. V was clipped by 3 bases and J by 0 bases, with 11 bases between them. The CDR3 runs to 15 residues. CDR1 is ENHRY, CDR2 SYGVKD, per germline. This CDR3 is CAISDVPGLNTEAFF. The DNA of the CDR3 is TGTGCCATCAGTGACGTTCCGGGGTTGAACACTGAAGCTTTCTTT.

This rearrangement joins TRBV19 to TRBJ1-1; TRBD1 aligns across 7 bases. J gave up 4 bases and V 5 bases, and 7 bases lay outside the gene matches. The CDR3 contains 14 residues. CDR1 and CDR2 (germline): LNHDA, SQIVND (reference sequence). DNA of the CDR3: TGTGCCAGTAGTTCCGACAGGGTGGGCACTGAAGCTTTCTTT. This gives the protein CASSSDRVGTEAFF.

This clone was counted only a few times. The chain uses TRBV24-1 and TRBJ2-2; TRBD2 matches at 7 bases. The CDR3 loop spans 14 amino acids. CDR1 is KGHDR and CDR2 is SFDVKD in the germline V gene. Trimming removed 8 bases from V and 4 bases from J; junction bases left unmatched: 6. CDR3 sequence: CATMGGMTTGELFF. The CDR3 DNA is TGTGCCACCATGGGGGGGATGACCACCGGGGAGCTGTTTTTT.

The chain joins TRBV5-8 to TRBJ2-2, with no clear D. This CDR3 contains 15 residues. The V and J ends lost 2 bases and 3 bases respectively, with 11 bases between them. Germline V gene sequence: CDR1 SGHTS, CDR2 YDEGEE. The CDR3 DNA follows: TGTGCCAGCAGCTTTGTGGGCCAGGACACCGGGGAGCTGTTTTTT. It encodes CASSFVGQDTGELFF.

This clone has only a few counts. The chain links TRBV5-6 to TRBJ1-5, with D possibly matching TRBD1 (6 bases). CDR1 SGHDT and CDR2 YYEEEE come from the germline V gene. V lost 1 base to trimming and J lost 7 bases, with 15 bases between them. The CDR3 has 15 residues. The CDR3 loop is CASSLSPGAAQPQHF. The DNA for the CDR3 is TGTGCCAGCAGCTTGTCGCCAGGGGCCGCGCAGCCCCAGCATTTT.

The CDR3 spells CASSPGQQYEQYF. The CDR3 DNA is TGTGCCAGCAGCCCGGGACAGCAGTACGAGCAGTACTTC. The V and J genes are TRBV12-3 or TRBV12-4 and TRBJ2-7; 7 nucleotides align to TRBD1. The CDR3 is 13 amino acids. V was pared by 6 bases and J by 4 bases, with 6 bases of the junction left unmatched.

V gene TRBV27 combines with J gene TRBJ1-1; possible D gene TRBD1, 6 bases. The V gene lost 1 base and the J gene lost 2 bases, with 14 bases spanning the gap. The CDR3 is 16 residues long. In germline, CDR1 is MNHEY, CDR2 SMNVEV (reference sequence). The CDR3 spells CASSLFGTHINTEAFF. The CDR3 bases are TGTGCCAGCAGTTTATTCGGGACACATATAAACACTGAAGCTTTCTTT.

The chain carries TRBV6-5 and TRBJ1-2, with D perhaps TRBD1 (6 bases). The CDR3 length is 13 residues. The V gene lost 6 bases and the J gene lost 6 bases, with 14 bases spanning the gap. Germline values: CDR1 MNHEY, CDR2 SVGAGI. The chain's CDR3 is CASSLTGIDGYTF. The CDR3 nucleotides are TGTGCCAGCAGCTTGACAGGAATCGATGGCTACACCTTC.

The J gene is TRBJ2-3, the V gene TRBV10-3; 9 positions match TRBD2. Trimming removed 8 bases from V and 1 base from J; junction bases left unmatched: 7. Germline CDR1 is ENHRY and CDR2 is SYGVKD. This CDR3 has 15 residues. CDR3 sequence: CAIGMLAGRTDTQYF. CDR3 bases: TGTGCCATCGGCATGCTAGCGGGGCGCACAGATACGCAGTATTTT.

This chain connects TRBV24-1 to TRBJ1-5; TRBD1 aligns across 8 bases. The CDR3 runs 15 residues. Germline V gene lookup returns CDR1 KGHDR and CDR2 SFDVKD. V gave up 4 bases and J gave up 5 bases; unmatched junction bases: 6. The CDR3 region is CATSEGTGTHQPQHF. The CDR3 nucleotides are TGTGCCACCAGTGAAGGGACAGGTACCCATCAGCCCCAGCATTTT.

The chain joins TRBV9 to TRBJ1-4, with D perhaps TRBD1 (6 bases). Germline loops: CDR1 SGDLS, CDR2 YYNGEE. This CDR3 is 18 amino acids long. Trimming cost V 0 bases and J 2 bases, with 17 bases left between them. CDR3 residues: CASSVGTQPGATNEKLFF. The CDR3 bases are TGTGCCAGCAGCGTAGGAACCCAGCCAGGGGCCACTAATGAAAAACTGTTTTTT.